Listed below are T cell receptor beta chains from one sample, sequenced in a study of graft-versus-host responses after intestinal transplantation. The antigens these receptors bind are not known. The data were produced by immunoSEQ multiplex PCR, yet TCRdb's version contains in-frame clones alone and is incomplete. The repertoire includes over 85,000 clones, about 93% of them detected once, and less than 0.5% sits in the top ten. This material consisted of unstimulated CD8+ T cells sorted from spleen or lymph node cells, taken before intestinal transplant. Receptors originate from a human donor who received an intestinal transplant. Each CDR3 is given with its conserved first and last residue. Fields, in order: D gene, V gene, J gene, CDR3 length, clone size, CDR3 DNA, CDR3 protein. The D gene is left open where the match is weak. Rows give clone size only sometimes, using once, few, many, or a class for an expanded clone.

TRBD2	TRBV7-2	TRBJ2-3	14	once	TGTGCGCCCGCCCGCGGGGGGGCAGGAGATACGCAGTATTTT	CAPARGGAGDTQYF
TRBD1	TRBV6-5	TRBJ1-2	16	-	TGTGCCAGCAGTTACACCGGGACAGGGGGCAGGAATGGCTACACCTTC	CASSYTGTGGRNGYTF
TRBD1	TRBV10-3	TRBJ1-2	16	-	TGTGCCATCGCGACCCCCGGACAGGGTGGCCCATGGGGCTACACCTTC	CAIATPGQGGPWGYTF
-	TRBV30	TRBJ2-3	14	-	TGTGCCTGGAGTCGGGGTACTAGCACAGATACGCAGTATTTT	CAWSRGTSTDTQYF
-	TRBV5-5	TRBJ1-1	12	-	TGTGCCAGCAGCATTTCGGGCACTGAAGCTTTCTTT	CASSISGTEAFF
-	TRBV2	TRBJ1-2	12	-	TGTGCCAGCAGTGAATCGGTCTATGGCTACACCTTC	CASSESVYGYTF
-	TRBV29-1	TRBJ2-2	12	-	TGCAGCGTCGTTGGGACTTACGGGGAGCTGTTTTTT	CSVVGTYGELFF
-	TRBV5-1	TRBJ2-7	15	-	TGCGCCAGCAGCTTGACGCTAGCGCCCGACTACGAGCAGTACTTC	CASSLTLAPDYEQYF
-	TRBV5-6	TRBJ2-7	16	-	TGTGCCAGCAGCTCGACCGGGAGTAGCCTTTCCTACGAGCAGTACTTC	CASSSTGSSLSYEQYF
-	TRBV7-8	TRBJ1-2	16	-	TGTGCCAGCAGCTTAGTACCCACAGGGCCGGAATATGGCTACACCTTC	CASSLVPTGPEYGYTF
-	TRBV4-1	TRBJ1-1	13	few	TGCGCCAGCAGCCAAGTGAACACAGGGTCTGCTTTCTTT	CASSQVNTGSAFF
-	TRBV27	TRBJ2-5	13	-	TGTGCCAGCAGGCAGACACCTCAAGAGACCCAGTACTTC	CASRQTPQETQYF
TRBD2	TRBV11-2	TRBJ2-5	15	-	TGTGCCAGCAGCTTATATGGGACTAGCCGAGAGACCCAGTACTTC	CASSLYGTSRETQYF
-	TRBV27	TRBJ1-2	16	-	TGTGCCAGCAGTTTATTGCCTACAGCCACTAACTATGGCTACACCTTC	CASSLLPTATNYGYTF
TRBD1	TRBV27	TRBJ1-1	17	-	TGTGCCAGCAGTTCGCGGACAGGGCCCTTCCCTCACACTGAAGCTTTCTTT	CASSSRTGPFPHTEAFF
TRBD2	TRBV18	TRBJ2-2	18	-	TGTGCCAGCTCCCACCATAAATCAGGTCGGGGGGTCACCGGGGAGCTGTTTTTT	CASSHHKSGRGVTGELFF
TRBD2	TRBV4-2	TRBJ2-1	15	once	TGTGCCAGCAGCCAAGACGCCGGGGGGGTTAATGAGCAGTTCTTC	CASSQDAGGVNEQFF
TRBD2	TRBV27	TRBJ2-5	17	-	TGTGCCAGCGGTCCCGCCTTCGGACTAGCGGGACAAGAGACCCAGTACTTC	CASGPAFGLAGQETQYF
-	TRBV25-1	TRBJ2-7	12	-	TGTGCCAGCAGTGAATCGGTCTACGAGCAGTACTTC	CASSESVYEQYF
-	TRBV13	TRBJ2-3	17	-	TGTGCCAGCAGCTACGATGCGGGGACCACTAGCACAGATACGCAGTATTTT	CASSYDAGTTSTDTQYF
TRBD1	TRBV7-9	TRBJ1-2	16	-	TGTGCCAGCAGCTTAGTGGGGACAGGGGATAACTATGGCTACACCTTC	CASSLVGTGDNYGYTF
TRBD1	TRBV13	TRBJ2-4	15	-	TGTGCCAGCAGCTACTCAGGGGGTCGGGAAAACATTCAGTACTTC	CASSYSGGRENIQYF
-	TRBV29-1	TRBJ1-1	12	-	TGCAGCGTCCAGGGTTTAAGCACTGAAGCTTTCTTT	CSVQGLSTEAFF
TRBD2	TRBV18	TRBJ2-3	19	-	TGTGCCAGCTCACCTTCCGACACTAGCGGGAGGGCCAAGAGAGATACGCAGTATTTT	CASSPSDTSGRAKRDTQYF
-	TRBV5-8	TRBJ1-1	14	once	TGTGCCAGCACCCACCCTACCGGGATCACTGAAGCTTTCTTT	CASTHPTGITEAFF
TRBD2	TRBV6-1	TRBJ2-2	15	-	TGTGCCAGCAGTGAGACTAGCGGGAGCACCGGGGAGCTGTTTTTT	CASSETSGSTGELFF
-	TRBV25-1	TRBJ1-6	13	-	TGTGCCAGCAGTCCTTCGGAGGATTCACCCCTCCACTTT	CASSPSEDSPLHF
-	TRBV4-1	TRBJ2-7	14	-	TGCGCCAGCAGCCAAGTCCCAGGGGTCTACGAGCAGTACTTC	CASSQVPGVYEQYF
TRBD2	TRBV4-3	TRBJ2-1	16	-	TGCGCCAGCAGCCAAGGTCTAGCGGGGCGGTACAATGAGCAGTTCTTC	CASSQGLAGRYNEQFF